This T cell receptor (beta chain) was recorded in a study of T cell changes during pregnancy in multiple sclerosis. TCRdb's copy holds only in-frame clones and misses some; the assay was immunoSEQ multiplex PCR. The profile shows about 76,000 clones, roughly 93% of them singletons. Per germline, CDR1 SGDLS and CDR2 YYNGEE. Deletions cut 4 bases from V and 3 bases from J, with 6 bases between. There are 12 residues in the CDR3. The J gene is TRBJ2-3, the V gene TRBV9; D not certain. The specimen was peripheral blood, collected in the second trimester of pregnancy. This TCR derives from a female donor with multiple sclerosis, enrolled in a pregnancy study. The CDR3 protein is CASSSLTDTQYF. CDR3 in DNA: TGTGCCAGCAGCTCCCTAACAGATACGCAGTATTTT.